The rows below give T cell receptor beta chains drawn from one sample of a study of blood T cell repertoires in COVID-19. This table comes from immunoSEQ multiplex PCR, and its TCRdb copy is limited to in-frame clones, with some not included. The sample records around 110,000 clones, just under 85% being singletons. Sequenced: peripheral blood. All receptors come from a man aged 65 to 85 with active or convalescent COVID-19. Each CDR3 is given with its conserved first and last residue. The D gene is left open where the match is weak. Clone size appears in some rows only: once, few, many, or a class for an expanded clone.

.	TRBV2	TRBJ1-1	once	CASSDRVNTEAFF	TGTGCCAGCAGTGACAGGGTGAACACTGAAGCTTTCTTT
.	TRBV5-6	TRBJ2-7	few	CASSQPPGGANPYEQYF	TGTGCCAGCAGCCAGCCCCCTGGGGGCGCCAACCCTTACGAGCAGTACTTC
.	TRBV6-5	TRBJ1-2	.	CASRPTERNYGYTF	TGTGCCAGCAGACCGACAGAACGTAACTATGGCTACACCTTC
TRBD1	TRBV11-3	TRBJ1-2	.	CASSPGQARGYTF	TGTGCCAGCAGCCCGGGACAGGCCCGTGGCTACACCTTC
.	TRBV21-1	TRBJ1-2	.	CASSKDTRTGAGDGYTF	TGTGCCAGCAGCAAAGATACCCGGACAGGGGCCGGAGATGGCTACACCTTC
TRBD2	TRBV13	TRBJ2-3	once	CASSLERERADTQYF	TGTGCCAGCAGCTTGGAGCGGGAGAGGGCAGATACGCAGTATTTT
TRBD2	TRBV4-2	TRBJ2-1	.	CASSQGTSGNGEQFF	TGTGCCAGCAGCCAAGGGACTAGCGGGAATGGCGAGCAGTTCTTC
TRBD1	TRBV10-3	TRBJ1-1	.	CAISGTQGSTEAFF	TGTGCCATCAGCGGTACACAGGGGTCCACTGAAGCTTTCTTT
TRBD1	TRBV7-2	TRBJ2-1	.	CASSLVGAGGYNEQFF	TGTGCCAGCAGCTTAGTTGGGGCAGGGGGTTACAATGAGCAGTTCTTC
.	TRBV6-1	TRBJ1-6	.	CASSEFANSPLHF	TGTGCCAGCAGTGAATTCGCGAATTCACCCCTCCACTTT
.	TRBV5-1	TRBJ2-7	.	CASSHLAEGPYEQYF	TGCGCCAGCAGCCATCTTGCGGAGGGCCCCTACGAGCAGTACTTC
TRBD2	TRBV28	TRBJ2-7	few	CASTTTAIAGKKYEQYF	TGTGCCAGCACCACGACAGCTATAGCGGGAAAAAAGTACGAGCAGTACTTC
TRBD2	TRBV29-1	TRBJ2-3	.	CSVVLAGDTQYF	TGCAGCGTTGTACTAGCGGGAGATACGCAGTATTTT
TRBD1	TRBV3-1/TRBV3-2	TRBJ1-2	.	CASSPGRGRFYGYTF	TGTGCCAGCAGCCCAGGCAGGGGGCGGTTCTATGGCTACACCTTC
.	TRBV12-5	TRBJ2-4	few	CASGFQGGTKNIQYF	TGTGCTAGTGGTTTTCAGGGGGGAACCAAAAACATTCAGTACTTC
TRBD1	TRBV19	TRBJ2-2	.	CASRPQAGQGAGELFF	TGTGCCAGTAGACCACAAGCGGGACAGGGGGCCGGGGAGCTGTTTTTT
TRBD2	TRBV29-1	TRBJ2-1	.	CSAHSGSQSGEQFF	TGCAGCGCCCACAGCGGGAGTCAGAGTGGTGAGCAGTTCTTC
.	TRBV7-3	TRBJ2-1	.	CASSLPSLGEQFF	TGTGCCAGCAGCCTCCCCTCCCTCGGTGAGCAGTTCTTC
TRBD1	TRBV28	TRBJ1-2	.	CASSTTGGRGYGYTF	TGTGCCAGCAGTACCACAGGGGGCCGCGGCTATGGCTACACCTTC
.	TRBV3-1/TRBV3-2	TRBJ2-7	.	CASSQGGWSSYEQYF	TGTGCCAGCAGCCAAGGGGGCTGGAGCTCCTACGAGCAGTACTTC
TRBD1	TRBV19	TRBJ2-3	.	CASRPRQGFTDTQYF	TGTGCCAGTAGGCCCAGACAGGGGTTCACAGATACGCAGTATTTT
.	TRBV18	TRBJ1-2	few	CASSPPLTGRNTF	TGTGCCAGCTCACCACCTCTAACAGGGCGGAACACCTTC
TRBD1	TRBV6-5	TRBJ1-6	.	CASSSKTGTGNSPLHF	TGTGCCAGCAGTTCCAAAACCGGGACAGGAAATTCACCCCTCCACTTT
TRBD2	TRBV15	TRBJ2-5	.	CATSLVGGGPQETQYF	TGTGCCACCAGCCTCGTAGGCGGGGGGCCGCAAGAGACCCAGTACTTC
.	TRBV27	TRBJ2-5	.	CASSSGENREETQYF	TGTGCCAGCAGTTCTGGCGAAAACAGGGAAGAGACCCAGTACTTC
.	TRBV28	TRBJ1-2	.	CASSVLSNYGYTF	TGTGCCAGCAGTGTACTTTCGAACTATGGCTACACCTTC